This TCR beta chain appears in the sequencing data of a study of shared clonotypes between healthy human individuals. The CDR3 is 14 residues long. Germline V CDR1 and CDR2: MNHEY, SVGAGI. J lost 6 bases, V lost 0 bases, and 2 bases had no gene match. CD8 cells classed as naive were CD45RO-negative and positively selected for CCR7, excluding terminally differentiated effector memory CD45RA+ cells. Assay used: immunoSEQ multiplex PCR; TCRdb lists only in-frame clones, some missing. This sample has 2 million or so clones, with about 95% found just once. This clone turned up a few times. The same CDR3 can be traced to other DNA sequences in this sample.

This chain uses TRBV6-5 with TRBJ1-2, with TRBD1 matching 9 bases. This TCR was recovered from a young man in good health. Material for sequencing was naive CD8+ T cells sorted from blood. CDR3 sequence reads: CASSYSGTGNGYTF. DNA for the CDR3: TGTGCCAGCAGTTACTCGGGGACAGGGAATGGCTACACCTTC.